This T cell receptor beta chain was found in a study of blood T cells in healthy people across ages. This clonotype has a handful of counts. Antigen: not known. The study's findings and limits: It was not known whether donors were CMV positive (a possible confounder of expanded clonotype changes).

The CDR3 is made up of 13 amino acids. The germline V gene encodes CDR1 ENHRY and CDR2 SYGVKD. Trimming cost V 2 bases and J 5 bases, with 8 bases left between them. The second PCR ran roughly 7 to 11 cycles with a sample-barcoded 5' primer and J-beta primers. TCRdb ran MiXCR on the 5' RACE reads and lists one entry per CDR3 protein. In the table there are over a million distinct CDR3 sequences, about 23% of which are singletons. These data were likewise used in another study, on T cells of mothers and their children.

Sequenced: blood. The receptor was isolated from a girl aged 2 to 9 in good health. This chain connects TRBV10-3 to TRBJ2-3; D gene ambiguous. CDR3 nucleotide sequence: TGTGCCATCAGTGAGCCGAACATAGATACGCAGTATTTT. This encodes CAISEPNIDTQYF.